The rows below give T cell receptor beta chains drawn from one sample of a study of early T cells in non-severe SARS-CoV-2 infection. In TCRdb, the 5' RACE reads were re-called with MiXCR into one record per CDR3 protein. The top ten hold 1.4% of the sample, which has just over 80,000 distinct CDR3 sequences, roughly 13% seen once. What was sequenced was whole blood. Receptors were obtained from an adult who was a healthcare worker with PCR-confirmed SARS-CoV-2 infection or an uninfected control (not recorded which). Each CDR3 is given with its conserved first and last residue. A D gene is named only where the DNA matches it firmly. Clone size is stated in some rows and not others, as once, few, many or a class when expanded.

J: TRBJ2-3; V: TRBV29-1; D: .; size: .; DNA: TGCAGCGTCGCCCCCTTGAGCACAGATACGCAGTATTTT; CDR3: CSVAPLSTDTQYF
J: TRBJ2-5; V: TRBV29-1; D: TRBD1; size: .; DNA: TGCAGCGTTGAATGGGGATACAGGGGCACTCAAGAGACCCAGTACTTC; CDR3: CSVEWGYRGTQETQYF
J: TRBJ2-7; V: TRBV6-6; D: TRBD1; size: few; DNA: TGTGCCAGCAGCACCGGGGGGACAGGGACCCACGAGCAGTACTTC; CDR3: CASSTGGTGTHEQYF
J: TRBJ2-3; V: TRBV5-1; D: TRBD2; size: few; DNA: TGCGCCAGCAGCTTGGTGTTGCGGACTAGCCTGGAAGATACGCAGTATTTT; CDR3: CASSLVLRTSLEDTQYF
J: TRBJ1-5; V: TRBV2; D: .; size: few; DNA: TGTGCCAGCATGAGAGACCGGGGAAATAGCAATCAGCCCCAGCATTTT; CDR3: CASMRDRGNSNQPQHF
J: TRBJ2-1; V: TRBV4-3; D: .; size: .; DNA: TGCGCCAGCAGCCAAGTAGGGACCGGGTCCTATGAGCAGTTCTTC; CDR3: CASSQVGTGSYEQFF
J: TRBJ2-5; V: TRBV10-3; D: TRBD2; size: many; DNA: TGTGCCATCAGTTCTAGCGGGGGTGACCAAGAGACCCAGTACTTC; CDR3: CAISSSGGDQETQYF
J: TRBJ2-7; V: TRBV25-1; D: .; size: many; DNA: TGTGCCAGCAGGGGTATCTCCTACGAGCAGTACTTC; CDR3: CASRGISYEQYF
J: TRBJ1-5; V: TRBV19; D: TRBD1; size: few; DNA: TGTGCCAGTAGTAGCCAACAGGGGGGCCCCTTTAATCAGCCCCAGCATTTT; CDR3: CASSSQQGGPFNQPQHF
J: TRBJ1-1; V: TRBV2; D: .; size: once; DNA: TGTGCCAGCAGTGAATCAGATCGCCATCGGGCTTTCTTT; CDR3: CASSESDRHRAFF
J: TRBJ2-1; V: TRBV3-1; D: .; size: .; DNA: TGTGCCAGCAGCCAAGAGGGAGACTATATCTACAATGAGCAGTTCTTC; CDR3: CASSQEGDYIYNEQFF
J: TRBJ1-2; V: TRBV4-3; D: .; size: .; DNA: TGCGCCAGCAGCCAAGATATAACCAGGCCTGGCTATGGCTACACCTTC; CDR3: CASSQDITRPGYGYTF
J: TRBJ2-5; V: TRBV9; D: .; size: many; DNA: TGTGCCAGCAGCGTGGGTTTAGGAGGTAGCCCCGGGGAGACCCAGTACTTC; CDR3: CASSVGLGGSPGETQYF
J: TRBJ1-2; V: TRBV27; D: .; size: .; DNA: TGTGCCAGCAGAGGAGAGGCCGGGGGTTATGGCTACACCTTC; CDR3: CASRGEAGGYGYTF
J: TRBJ1-6; V: TRBV18; D: TRBD1; size: many; DNA: TGTGCCAGCTCACCGGACAGGGTGAACTCACCCCTCCACTTT; CDR3: CASSPDRVNSPLHF
J: TRBJ2-2; V: TRBV7-2; D: .; size: few; DNA: TGTGCCAGCAGCTTAGAATCAAGGAACACCGGGGAGCTGTTTTTT; CDR3: CASSLESRNTGELFF
J: TRBJ2-7; V: TRBV2; D: .; size: .; DNA: TGTGCCAGCAGTGCTGACCGTCCTCTAGTCTCCTACGAGCAGTACTTC; CDR3: CASSADRPLVSYEQYF
J: TRBJ1-4; V: TRBV29-1; D: .; size: .; DNA: TGCAGCGTTGGAGGTAGCAACAGTGAAAAACTGTTTTTT; CDR3: CSVGGSNSEKLFF
J: TRBJ2-7; V: TRBV12-3/TRBV12-4; D: TRBD2; size: many; DNA: TGTGCCAGCAGTCTCCGCCCGTTTCTAGCGGGGGGCTCCTACGAGCAGTACTTC; CDR3: CASSLRPFLAGGSYEQYF
J: TRBJ2-3; V: TRBV30; D: TRBD2; size: .; DNA: TGTGCCTGGAGTGTACTAGCGGGAGACACAGATACGCAGTATTTT; CDR3: CAWSVLAGDTDTQYF
J: TRBJ2-5; V: TRBV24-1; D: .; size: many; DNA: TGTGCCCCCGGACTCGAGGAGACCCAGTACTTC; CDR3: CAPGLEETQYF
J: TRBJ2-5; V: TRBV6-2/TRBV6-3; D: TRBD2; size: many; DNA: TGTGCCAGCTTACTAGCGGGGGGGCAAGAGACCCAGTACTTC; CDR3: CASLLAGGQETQYF
J: TRBJ2-3; V: TRBV20-1; D: TRBD1; size: few; DNA: TGCAGTGCTAGATCCGGACAGGGCTACACAGATACGCAGTATTTT; CDR3: CSARSGQGYTDTQYF
J: TRBJ1-1; V: TRBV5-4; D: .; size: few; DNA: TGTGCCAGCAGCCCGCGGGGCGGGAACACTGAAGCTTTCTTT; CDR3: CASSPRGGNTEAFF
J: TRBJ1-5; V: TRBV5-5; D: TRBD1; size: .; DNA: TGTGCCAGCAGCCGTTACAACGACAGGGGATTTAATCAGCCCCAGCATTTT; CDR3: CASSRYNDRGFNQPQHF
J: TRBJ2-4; V: TRBV27; D: .; size: .; DNA: TGTGCCAGCAGTTTATTAGTAGGCGGAGTTCCATTTAAAAACATTCAGTACTTC; CDR3: CASSLLVGGVPFKNIQYF
J: TRBJ2-7; V: TRBV2; D: TRBD1; size: .; DNA: TGTGCCAGCAGTAGACAGGGATACGAGCAGTACTTC; CDR3: CASSRQGYEQYF
J: TRBJ2-3; V: TRBV11-2; D: .; size: .; DNA: TGTGCCAGCAGCCCGGCGGCGGGGAGGAATATAGTGGGGCAGTATTTT; CDR3: CASSPAAGRNIVGQYF
J: TRBJ1-1; V: TRBV6-2/TRBV6-3; D: TRBD1; size: once; DNA: TGTGCCAGCAGTACGGCGGACAGGAGAACTGAAGCTTTCTTT; CDR3: CASSTADRRTEAFF
J: TRBJ2-4; V: TRBV6-5; D: .; size: .; DNA: TGTGCCAGCACGCAGGGTCACATTCAGTACTTC; CDR3: CASTQGHIQYF
J: TRBJ1-5; V: TRBV12-3/TRBV12-4; D: TRBD1; size: .; DNA: TGTGCCAGCAGCCGAAGACAGGGGAGCAATCAGCCCCAGCATTTT; CDR3: CASSRRQGSNQPQHF
J: TRBJ1-1; V: TRBV7-9; D: .; size: .; DNA: TGTGCCAGCAGCTCAGGTGTTGGGAACACTGAAGCTTTCTTT; CDR3: CASSSGVGNTEAFF
J: TRBJ2-2; V: TRBV7-2; D: TRBD2; size: .; DNA: TGTGCCAGCAGCTTAGCCAGCGGGGCCGCCGGGGAGCTGTTTTTT; CDR3: CASSLASGAAGELFF
J: TRBJ2-1; V: TRBV7-3; D: TRBD1; size: few; DNA: TGTGCCAGCAGCTTGACAGGGGGTCCACAAAGTGAGCAGTTCTTC; CDR3: CASSLTGGPQSEQFF
J: TRBJ2-3; V: TRBV5-1; D: .; size: few; DNA: TGCGCCAGCAGCCCATCCGGGCAGCTGCCAGATACGCAGTATTTT; CDR3: CASSPSGQLPDTQYF
J: TRBJ2-3; V: TRBV7-8; D: .; size: many; DNA: TGTGCCAGCAGCCCTCCAGGGACTCGGGATACGCAGTATTTT; CDR3: CASSPPGTRDTQYF
J: TRBJ2-1; V: TRBV7-6; D: .; size: .; DNA: TGTGCCAGCAGCTTAGCAGACCGGGGGGCGAGTGAGCAGTTCTTC; CDR3: CASSLADRGASEQFF
J: TRBJ2-3; V: TRBV12-3/TRBV12-4; D: .; size: .; DNA: TGTGCCAGCAGCAAGGGACCGGTCAGCACAGATACGCAGTATTTT; CDR3: CASSKGPVSTDTQYF
J: TRBJ1-2; V: TRBV27; D: TRBD1; size: .; DNA: TGTGCCAGCAGTCTCGGACAGGGTTTCCGTTATGGCTACACCTTC; CDR3: CASSLGQGFRYGYTF
J: TRBJ1-1; V: TRBV15; D: .; size: few; DNA: TGTGCCACCAGCAGAGGGGGGGCAGGGGAAGCTTTCTTT; CDR3: CATSRGGAGEAFF
J: TRBJ1-6; V: TRBV5-1; D: .; size: few; DNA: TGCGCCAGCAGCTCAACAGGGAGCTCCTATAATTCACCCCTCCACTTT; CDR3: CASSSTGSSYNSPLHF
J: TRBJ1-1; V: TRBV6-5; D: .; size: many; DNA: TGTGCCAGCAGTTACTCGAAGAACACTGAAGCTTTCTTT; CDR3: CASSYSKNTEAFF
J: TRBJ2-1; V: TRBV7-2; D: TRBD1; size: many; DNA: TGTGCCAGCAGCGCGGGACAGGGTGTAAAGGCGTCGTTCTTC; CDR3: CASSAGQGVKASFF